Presented here are 6 T cell receptor beta chains from one specimen sequenced in a study of shared clonotypes between healthy human individuals. Data came from immunoSEQ multiplex PCR; TCRdb stores just in-frame clones and leaves some out. The data contain about 2,200,000 clones, roughly 91% of them singletons. Positive CCR7 selection of CD45RO-negative cells yielded the naive CD8 cells, and terminally differentiated effector memory CD45RA+ cells were excluded. The sample comprised naive CD8+ T cells from PBMCs. The source is a young man in good health. Some clones in this sample may be carry-over from other donors' samples.

This chain connects TRBV4-3 to TRBJ2-6, with 7 bases identical to TRBD1. The CDR3 is made up of 19 amino acids. V shed 3 bases and J 0 bases; nucleotides not matched to a gene: 11. Germline assignment: CDR1 LGHNA and CDR2 YSLEER. DNA for the CDR3: TGCGCCAGCAGCCATGACCGGGACAGTCCAAACTCTGGGGCCAACGTCCTGACTTTC. Translating it yields CASSHDRDSPNSGANVLTF.

The rearrangement joins TRBV19 to TRBJ2-1, with D uncertain. This CDR3 contains 14 residues. V lost 3 bases, J lost 9 bases, and 15 bases lay in between. Per the germline V gene, CDR1 is LNHDA and CDR2 is SQIVND (reference sequence). The CDR3 DNA is TGTGCCAGTAGTATTAGGGATAGTGGTAGTGAGCAGTTCTTC. Its translation is CASSIRDSGSEQFF. Using reference TRBV19 and TRBJ2-1 for the parts outside the CDR3, the full variable domain is DGGITQSPKYLFRKEGQNVTLSCEQNLNHDAMYWYRQDPGQGLRLIYYSQIVNDFQKGDIAEGYSVSREKKESFPLTVTSAQKNPTAFYLCASSIRDSGSEQFFGPGTRLTVL.

The chain has TRBV5-1 and TRBJ2-1; 10 bases map to TRBD2. The germline V gene has CDR1 SGHRS and CDR2 YFSETQ. V lost 0 bases to trimming and J lost 8 bases; unmatched junction nucleotides: 11. CDR3 length equals 17 residues. In nucleotides, the CDR3 is TGCGCCAGCAGCTTGGCCCGACTAGCGGGCGCTCAGGATGAGCAGTTCTTC. It codes for CASSLARLAGAQDEQFF.

The chain employs TRBV5-1 and TRBJ1-2, with D perhaps TRBD1 (6 bases). Germline CDR1 SGHRS, CDR2 YFSETQ. The CDR3 spans 14 residues. V was pared by 4 bases and J by 0 bases, with 10 bases between. CDR3 bases: TGCGCCAGCAGCCTCAGGGGAGCTAACTATGGCTACACCTTC. It yields the protein CASSLRGANYGYTF.

J is TRBJ1-5 and V is TRBV9; no firm D call. The length of the CDR3 is 12 residues. Germline V gene sequence: CDR1 SGDLS, CDR2 YYNGEE. Trimming pared 0 bases from V and 7 bases from J, leaving 5 bases between. CDR3 DNA: TGTGCCAGCAGCGTAGTTTACCAGCCCCAGCATTTT. Its protein product is CASSVVYQPQHF.

The chain carries TRBV28 and TRBJ1-2, with 8 bases identical to TRBD1. Looked up from germline, CDR1 is MDHEN and CDR2 is SYDVKM. Trimming cost V 5 bases and J 4 bases; bases outside gene matches: 12. This CDR3 has 16 amino acids. CDR3 in amino acids: CASSTGTGGGPYGYTF. The CDR3 DNA reads as TGTGCCAGCAGTACAGGGACAGGAGGAGGCCCCTATGGCTACACCTTC.